This TCR beta chain comes out of a study of cytomegalovirus exposure and HLA in healthy donors. Study-wide context: Within an early data release were around 80 million unique TCRs drawn from HLA-typed donors. Study results and limitations: In an earlier analysis, in some 500 donors, most V segments appeared productive either ~87% or ~30% of the time.

To note about this clone: Its antigen is undetermined.

The CDR3 extends over 17 amino acids. CDR1 and CDR2 (germline): SGHDT, YYEEEE. V shed 3 bases and J 7 bases; nucleotides not matched to a gene: 14. 13 Jbeta primers and 60 Vbeta primers were used for the PCR. Some clones are missing from TCRdb's copy, which holds only in-frame ones; the method was immunoSEQ multiplex PCR. Of tens of thousands of clones in the sample, around 75% were seen once. Material: PBMCs. J is TRBJ1-4 and V is TRBV5-6; 8 nucleotides match TRBD1. The TCR comes from a woman aged 35 to 49 in good health and CMV-seropositive. The CDR3 loop is CASSSSQGVDVGEKLFF. DNA for the CDR3: TGTGCCAGCAGCTCGTCACAGGGGGTAGATGTGGGTGAAAAACTGTTTTTT.